The entry that follows covers one TCR beta chain sequence. This sample is part of a study of vaccination and CD4 T cells after COVID-19. TCRdb re-derived calls from the PCR reads in MiXCR, one entry per CDR3 protein. Found here are some 20,000 distinct CDR3 sequences, around three fifths of them singletons; the top ten hold 1.1%. Sequences were derived from CD4+ T cells from blood, sampled after SARS-CoV-2 vaccination. The source of this sequence is a human donor who had recovered from COVID-19.

DNA for the CDR3: TGTGCCAGCACCGAGGCAGGGCGCAATGAGCAGTTCTTC. Translation: CASTEAGRNEQFF. The chain links TRBV2 to TRBJ2-1, with a weak D call TRBD1 (5 bases). The CDR3 contains 13 residues. Germline CDR1 and CDR2: SNHLY and FYNNEI. The V and J ends lost 7 bases and 6 bases respectively, with 13 bases between them.